This passage covers 25 T cell receptor beta chains from one sample sequenced in a study of blood T cell repertoires in COVID-19. Only in-frame clones appear in the TCRdb table, and some are missing; sequencing was by immunoSEQ multiplex PCR. The sample consists of 100,000 to 150,000 clones, roughly 84% of them appearing once. The sample was PBMCs or T cells enriched from blood (not recorded which). The source of these receptors is a woman aged 25-40 years who had recovered from COVID-19.

This clone was counted only a few times. The chain has TRBV11-3 and TRBJ1-1; D is unresolved. Germline V gene data show CDR1 as SGHNT and CDR2 as YENEEA. The CDR3 runs to 14 residues. V was clipped by 4 bases and J by 2 bases, with 11 bases between them. For the CDR3, the DNA is TGTGCCAGCAGCTACTCAGGCGTAAACACTGAAGCTTTCTTT. Its translation: CASSYSGVNTEAFF.

This clone was counted once. The gene calls are TRBV19 and TRBJ2-2; D unresolved. Germline-derived CDR1 and CDR2 are LNHDA and SQIVND (reference sequence). The CDR3 extends over 12 amino acids. Trimming stripped 1 base from V and 9 bases from J, with 6 bases between. Here the CDR3 reads CASSIGERELFF. The DNA of the CDR3 is TGTGCCAGTAGTATAGGCGAGAGGGAGCTGTTTTTT.

The J gene is TRBJ2-7, the V gene TRBV7-9; no clear D. This CDR3 region has 12 residues. Trimming removed 4 bases from V and 2 bases from J, with 6 bases in between. Germline loops: CDR1 SEHNR, CDR2 FQNEAQ (reference sequence). The CDR3 nucleotides are TGTGCCAGCAGCTCGGTCCCCTACGAGCAGTACTTC. As protein: CASSSVPYEQYF.

The V and J genes are TRBV10-3 and TRBJ1-6; 8 nucleotides agree with TRBD1. Trimming cost V 6 bases and J 9 bases; bases outside gene matches: 7. This CDR3 has 14 residues. The germline gives CDR1 ENHRY, CDR2 SYGVKD. DNA for the CDR3: TGTGCCATCAGGGAACAGGGGGTTGTTTCACCCCTCCACTTT. It codes for CAIREQGVVSPLHF.

This clone showed up just once. The V and J genes are TRBV11-2 and TRBJ2-2, with 14 positions matching TRBD2. CDR1 is SGHAT, CDR2 FQNNGV, per germline. CDR3 length: 19 residues. The J segment lost 6 bases and the V segment lost 6 bases, leaving 15 bases of the junction unmatched. DNA of the CDR3: TGTGCCAGCAGAAAACCCGGGACTAGCGGGAGTTCGGGGGCCGGGGAGCTGTTTTTT. It translates to CASRKPGTSGSSGAGELFF.

This chain links TRBV7-9 with TRBJ1-1; D perhaps matches TRBD1 (5 bases). V was clipped by 0 bases and J by 0 bases, with 17 bases between them. This CDR3 contains 18 residues. Germline-derived CDR1 and CDR2 are SEHNR and FQNEAQ (reference sequence). The CDR3 DNA sequence: TGTGCCAGCAGCTTAGCCGGGGGGACGGGTCTTTTGAACACTGAAGCTTTCTTT. Protein sequence: CASSLAGGTGLLNTEAFF.

The V and J genes are TRBV27 and TRBJ2-1, with 14 positions matching TRBD2. The J segment lost 3 bases and the V segment lost 0 bases, leaving 1 base of the junction unmatched. Per germline, CDR1 MNHEY and CDR2 SMNVEV (reference sequence). CDR3 length: 17 residues. In DNA, the CDR3 is TGTGCCAGCAGTTTATCCGGACTAGCGGGAGGCTACAATGAGCAGTTCTTC. Protein sequence: CASSLSGLAGGYNEQFF.

The V call is TRBV15, the J call TRBJ2-2; the match to TRBD2 covers 7 bases. With V trimmed by 0 bases and J by 0 bases, 7 bases remained unmatched. Germline-derived CDR1 and CDR2 are LNHNV and YYDKDF (reference sequence). The CDR3 has 18 residues. CDR3 DNA: TGTGCCACCAGCAGAGATTCACTGAGCGGGGCGAACACCGGGGAGCTGTTTTTT. Translated: CATSRDSLSGANTGELFF.

This sequence joins TRBV28 and TRBJ1-2; TRBD1 is a possible D gene (6 bases). This CDR3 comprises 13 residues. V lost 6 bases, J lost 4 bases, and 12 bases lay in between. CDR1 MDHEN and CDR2 SYDVKM come from the germline V gene. This CDR3 is CASSYRDGYGYTF. The CDR3 DNA is TGTGCCAGCAGCTACAGGGATGGCTATGGCTACACCTTC.

V and J are TRBV18 and TRBJ1-6, with a weak D call TRBD1 (6 bases). The CDR3 loop spans 14 amino acids. The germline V gene encodes CDR1 KGHSH and CDR2 LQKENI. V was cut by 5 bases and J by 5 bases, with 10 bases left in between. Here the CDR3 reads CASSSDRNNSPLHF. The CDR3 coding sequence is TGTGCCAGCTCATCGGACAGAAATAATTCACCCCTCCACTTT.

A few counts support this clone. The chain recombines TRBV27 with TRBJ1-1; TRBD1 might be the D (5 bases). The CDR3 is 14 amino acids. V was shortened by 3 bases and J by 5 bases, with 13 bases between the two germline ends. Germline V gene data show CDR1 as MNHEY and CDR2 as SMNVEV (reference sequence). Here the CDR3 DNA reads TGTGCCAGCAGTTTCTGGCGGGGGAAGACTGAAGCTTTCTTT. Encoded protein: CASSFWRGKTEAFF.

The chain joins TRBV7-9 to TRBJ2-1, with D possibly TRBD2 on 6 matching bases. CDR3 size: 15 residues. The V end lost 1 base, the J end lost 8 bases, and 15 bases lay between the germline ends. Germline V gene sequence: CDR1 SEHNR, CDR2 FQNEAQ (reference sequence). Here the CDR3 reads CASSLVSSAGDEQFF. CDR3 in DNA: TGTGCCAGCAGCTTAGTTTCTTCAGCGGGCGATGAGCAGTTCTTC.

The chain links TRBV28 to TRBJ2-3; 7 bases match TRBD2. The length of the CDR3 is 18 residues. The V gene end was trimmed by 2 bases and the J gene end by 0 bases; junction bases not matched to a gene: 11. Germline CDR1 reads MDHEN; CDR2 reads SYDVKM. The CDR3 loop is CASSLIGGSSISTDTQYF. In nucleotides, the CDR3 is TGTGCCAGCAGTTTAATAGGCGGGAGTTCAATAAGCACAGATACGCAGTATTTT.

The chain has TRBV6-5 and TRBJ1-5; weak D call: TRBD1 (5 bases). V shed 2 bases and J shed 0 bases, with 8 bases lying between them. Looked up from germline, CDR1 is MNHEY and CDR2 is SVGAGI. The CDR3 totals 15 residues. CDR3 protein: CASSYRQNSNQPQHF. The CDR3 coding sequence is TGTGCCAGCAGTTACCGACAGAATAGCAATCAGCCCCAGCATTTT.

V gene TRBV5-1 combines with J gene TRBJ1-1, with 9 bases that match TRBD1. Germline V CDR1 and CDR2: SGHRS, YFSETQ. V lost 0 bases and J lost 3; bases outside the gene matches: 6. This CDR3 has 16 residues. CDR3 DNA: TGCGCCAGCAGCTTGGCCCTGAGGGACAGGGACACTGAAGCTTTCTTT. Its translation is CASSLALRDRDTEAFF.

The genes are TRBV7-3 and TRBJ2-5; TRBD1 is a possible D gene (6 bases). V was shortened by 2 bases and J by 2 bases, with 9 bases between the two germline ends. The germline V gene encodes CDR1 SGHTA and CDR2 FQGTGA. CDR3 size: 14 residues. The DNA of the CDR3 is TGTGCCAGCAGCTTAGCCGGGACACAAGAGACCCAGTACTTC. Translating it yields CASSLAGTQETQYF. Supplemented by reference TRBV7-3 and TRBJ2-5, the full variable domain reads GAGVSQTPSNKVTEKGKYVELRCDPISGHTALYWYRQSLGQGPEFLIYFQGTGAADDSGLPNDRFFAVRPEGSVSTLKIQRTERGDSAVYLCASSLAGTQETQYFGPGTRLLVL.

The count of this clone is one. V gene TRBV4-1 combines with J gene TRBJ1-2; 9 nucleotides agree with TRBD1. Germline assignment: CDR1 MGHRA and CDR2 YSYEKL. The CDR3 has 15 residues. Unmatched junction bases numbered 12, after V lost 4 bases and J lost 9 bases. CDR3 region: CASSPTRTGDRSYTF. CDR3 nucleotides: TGCGCCAGCAGCCCGACCCGGACAGGGGATCGGAGCTACACCTTC.

V gene TRBV6-5 combines with J gene TRBJ1-1, with 8 bases aligning to TRBD1. Losses at the gene ends were 2 bases for V and 9 bases for J; bases not matched to a gene: 5. Germline-derived CDR1 and CDR2 are MNHEY and SVGAGI. CDR3 length: 13 amino acids. The CDR3 DNA sequence: TGTGCCAGCAGTTACGGGACAGGAGGGAAAGCTTTCTTT. Translation gives CASSYGTGGKAFF.

The rearrangement links TRBV11-2 to TRBJ2-1; the match to TRBD2 covers 11 bases. V was clipped by 4 bases and J by 7 bases; unmatched bases: 6. The CDR3 has 15 residues. In germline, CDR1 is SGHAT, CDR2 FQNNGV. The CDR3 loop reads CASSSAGTSGNEQFF. Here the CDR3 DNA reads TGTGCCAGCAGCTCCGCCGGGACTAGCGGTAATGAGCAGTTCTTC. The full variable domain, rest sourced from reference TRBV11-2 and TRBJ2-1, is EAGVAQSPRYKIIEKRQSVAFWCNPISGHATLYWYQQILGQGPKLLIQFQNNGVVDDSQLPKDRFSAERLKGVDSTLKIQPAKLEDSAVYLCASSSAGTSGNEQFFGPGTRLTVL.

This rearrangement joins TRBV2 to TRBJ1-6; possibly TRBD1 for D (6 bases). Per germline, CDR1 SNHLY and CDR2 FYNNEI. The CDR3 consists of 13 residues. V lost 5 bases and J 10 bases, leaving 12 bases between the germline ends. The CDR3 nucleotides read TGTGCCAGCAGTCGGGACATTACCTCACCCCTCCACTTT. Protein: CASSRDITSPLHF.

J is TRBJ2-1 and V is TRBV6-4; TRBD2 might be the D (6 bases). Germline-derived CDR1 and CDR2 are MRHNA and SNTAGT. Trimming took 3 bases from V and 2 from J, leaving 14 bases between them. The CDR3 has 16 residues. As DNA, the CDR3 is TGTGCCAGCAGTGAGTTCGGGGGAGGCGCCTACAATGAGCAGTTCTTC. Translated: CASSEFGGGAYNEQFF.

The V gene is TRBV7-3, the J gene TRBJ2-1; possibly TRBD2 for D (6 bases). CDR1 is SGHTA, CDR2 FQGTGA, per germline. The V end was cut by 1 base, the J end by 7 bases, with 20 bases between. The CDR3 sequence is 17 residues long. The CDR3, as DNA: TGTGCCAGCAGCTTAATGGGCAGTCGACTAGTAAGGAATGAGCAGTTCTTC. Translated, it gives CASSLMGSRLVRNEQFF.

The V call is TRBV30, the J call TRBJ1-3; weak D call: TRBD1 (5 bases). The CDR3 has 16 residues. The V and J ends lost 3 bases and 0 bases respectively, with 15 bases between them. From germline, CDR1 is GTSNPN and CDR2 SVGIG (reference sequence). CDR3 DNA sequence: TGTGCCTGGAGCCACCGGGGGGGGTACTCTGGAAACACCATATATTTT. It specifies CAWSHRGGYSGNTIYF.

This sequence joins TRBV27 and TRBJ2-2; 12 bases match TRBD1. Unmatched junction bases numbered 3, after V lost 0 bases and J lost 4 bases. CDR1 and CDR2 (germline): MNHEY, SMNVEV (reference sequence). The CDR3 contains 17 residues. The CDR3 region has the DNA TGTGCCAGCAGTTTATCAGGGACAGGGGGCTTCACCGGGGAGCTGTTTTTT. Protein: CASSLSGTGGFTGELFF.

The V and J genes are TRBV29-1 and TRBJ1-1; 7 bases are shared with TRBD1. The CDR3 loop spans 14 amino acids. Trimming removed 7 bases from V and 1 base from J; junction bases left unmatched: 9. The V gene's germline CDR1 is SQVTM and CDR2 ANQGSEA. The CDR3 nucleotides are TGCAGCGCCAAACCAGACAGGGCGAACACTGAAGCTTTCTTT. Translating gives CSAKPDRANTEAFF.